This entry lists 15 T cell receptor beta chains sequenced from one sample in a study of metastatic and nonmetastatic thyroid tumors. Via MiXCR, TCRdb re-called the PCR reads. The sample records around 50,000 clones, 22% being singletons. No treatment of any kind had been given to any patient before thyroid surgery. The sequenced material came from blood. These receptor sequences come from a male donor with papillary thyroid cancer or a benign thyroid nodule (not recorded which). Some clones in this sample may be carry-over from other donors' samples.

The table lists this clone with a few counts. This chain connects TRBV28 to TRBJ2-1; D gene ambiguous. The length of the CDR3 is 16 residues. The V end was cut by 6 bases, the J end by 2 bases, with 17 bases between. The germline CDR1 and CDR2 sequences are MDHEN and SYDVKM. As DNA, the CDR3 is TGTGCCAGCAGCCCTACATGGGGATATACCTACAATGAGCAGTTCTTC. This codes for CASSPTWGYTYNEQFF.

V and J are TRBV20-1 and TRBJ2-7; D not certain. V dropped 2 bases and J dropped 3 bases, with 14 bases sitting between them. The CDR3 runs 14 residues. CDR1 is DFQATT and CDR2 is SNEGSKA in the germline V gene (reference sequence). CDR3 loop: CSARRVTSYYEQYF. As DNA, the CDR3 is TGCAGTGCTAGAAGGGTGACAAGCTACTACGAGCAGTACTTC.

With respect to this clone: The CDR3 end shows no conserved phenylalanine or tryptophan, and so a read error is likely. The rearrangement links TRBV10-3 to TRBJ1-1; TRBD1 matches 7 bases. Trimming cost V 4 bases and J 6 bases; bases outside gene matches: 11. The CDR3 is made up of 15 amino acids. Germline V gene data show CDR1 as ENHRY and CDR2 as SYGVKD. The CDR3 DNA sequence: TGTGCCATCAGTGGGACCCAGGGACAGTACGCTGAAGCTTTCTAT. Its protein product is CAISGTQGQYAEAFY.

This clone was seen repeatedly, ten times or more. The J gene is TRBJ1-4, the V gene TRBV10-1; TRBD1 aligns across 7 bases. The CDR3 has 15 residues. The germline V gene encodes CDR1 WNHNN and CDR2 SYGVQD (reference sequence). V shed 3 bases and J 8 bases; nucleotides not matched to a gene: 9. The CDR3 region is CASSEGSGTAEKLFF. DNA of the CDR3: TGCGCCAGCAGTGAAGGTTCAGGGACAGCGGAAAAACTGTTTTTT.

This sequence joins TRBV5-1 and TRBJ2-7; a weak D match, TRBD1 (5 bases). CDR3 length: 16 amino acids. Trimming left V 0 bases short and J 7 bases short, with 20 bases between. Germline CDR1 SGHRS, CDR2 YFSETQ. The DNA of the CDR3 is TGCGCCAGCAGCTTGGGGGTACAGGTCGCGGCGGATGAGCAGTACTTC. As protein: CASSLGVQVAADEQYF.

This clone came up many times. The chain joins TRBV11-2 to TRBJ1-1, with 8 bases aligning to TRBD1. Germline V gene sequence: CDR1 SGHAT, CDR2 FQNNGV. With V trimmed by 5 bases and J by 5 bases, 4 bases remained unmatched. The CDR3 is 13 residues long. DNA of the CDR3: TGTGCCAGCAGCCCTACAGGGGGGACTGAAGCTTTCTTT. Residues: CASSPTGGTEAFF.

With respect to this clone: The conserved closing phenylalanine or tryptophan is absent in this CDR3, likely reflecting a read error. No DNA is shown, since the ends of the CDR3 on it are uncertain; the CDR3 is the one TCRdb lists. This CDR3 is CASSVSGASSYNEKCI. The V and J genes are TRBV5-1 and TRBJ2-1; the table's D gene call, TRBD2, was not cross checked with the DNA. The CDR3 is 16 residues long, ends included. Germline V gives CDR1 SGHRS, CDR2 YFSETQ.

V and J are TRBV3-1 and TRBJ2-1; TRBD2 matches at 12 bases. Germline V gene data show CDR1 as LGHDT and CDR2 as YNNKEL (reference sequence). The CDR3 totals 17 residues. Trimming took 0 bases from V and 6 from J; bases not matched to a gene: 6. The CDR3 here is CASSQEVLAGGGNEQFF. CDR3 bases: TGTGCCAGCAGCCAAGAGGTCCTAGCGGGAGGGGGCAATGAGCAGTTCTTC.

The J gene is TRBJ2-2, the V gene TRBV6-5; D perhaps matches TRBD1 (5 bases). This CDR3 is 18 amino acids long. In germline, CDR1 is MNHEY, CDR2 SVGAGI. V lost 1 base and J 0 bases, leaving 15 bases between the germline ends. The CDR3 coding sequence is TGTGCCAGCAGTTACTGGGGCCGGGCCGCGGCGAACACCGGGGAGCTGTTTTTT. Its translation is CASSYWGRAAANTGELFF.

In this sample, this clone turned up many times. As DNA, the CDR3 is TGTGCCACGTCGGGGGAGGGCAATCAGCCCCAGCATTTT. It is translated as CATSGEGNQPQHF. V gene TRBV19 combines with J gene TRBJ1-5; D is perhaps TRBD1 (5 bases). CDR1 LNHDA and CDR2 SQIVND come from the germline V gene (reference sequence). The CDR3 runs to 13 residues. Deletions cut 10 bases from V and 2 bases from J, with 12 bases between.

This clone was observed many times. The V and J genes are TRBV19 and TRBJ2-7; unclear D gene. Trimming shortened V by 3 bases and J by 3 bases, and 18 bases separated the two germline ends. Per germline, CDR1 LNHDA and CDR2 SQIVND (reference sequence). This CDR3 region has 16 residues. DNA of the CDR3: TGTGCCAGTAGTATGTCGAGTAGCTCCAGGTTCTACGAGCAGTACTTC. Translation gives CASSMSSSSRFYEQYF.

This clone was counted at least ten times. This chain joins TRBV20-1 and TRBJ1-6; 9 positions match TRBD1. The CDR3 length is 14 residues. Germline CDR1 and CDR2: DFQATT and SNEGSKA (reference sequence). V shed 7 bases, J shed 10 bases, and the junction held 11 bases outside the gene matches. For the CDR3, the DNA is TGCAGTGTCAGAAGGGACAGGGATGGGTCACCCCTCCACTTT. This translates into CSVRRDRDGSPLHF.

On this clone: This could be a read error, since a much larger clone is one nucleotide away. This chain joins TRBV7-9 and TRBJ2-5; D might be TRBD1 or TRBD2, each matching 5 bases. This CDR3 contains 15 residues. Trimming took 2 bases from V and 6 from J, leaving 16 bases between them. Germline V gene data show CDR1 as SEHNR and CDR2 as FQNEAQ (reference sequence). CDR3: CASSLTQGDLQTQYF. The CDR3 bases are TGTGCCAGCAGCTTAACTCAGGGAGATCTCCAGACCCAGTACTTC.

The chain uses TRBV4-1 and TRBJ2-1, with D uncertain. Germline V lookup: CDR1 MGHRA, CDR2 YSYEKL. The CDR3 is made up of 12 amino acids. Trimming took 1 base from V and 5 from J, leaving 3 bases between them. CDR3 coding DNA: TGCGCCAGCAGCCAAGGAGACAATGAGCAGTTCTTC. Translated, it gives CASSQGDNEQFF.

About this clone: This likely comes from a read error, as the CDR3 has no conserved phenylalanine or tryptophan at its end. The V and J genes are TRBV28 and TRBJ1-1; D is perhaps TRBD1 (6 bases). V gave up 3 bases and J gave up 5 bases, with 13 bases separating them. The CDR3 covers 14 residues. Looked up from germline, CDR1 is MDHEN and CDR2 is SYDVKM. CDR3 nucleotide sequence: TGTGCCAGCAGTTTCCCAGGGGCGAGTACTGAAGCTTTCGTT. Protein product: CASSFPGASTEAFV.